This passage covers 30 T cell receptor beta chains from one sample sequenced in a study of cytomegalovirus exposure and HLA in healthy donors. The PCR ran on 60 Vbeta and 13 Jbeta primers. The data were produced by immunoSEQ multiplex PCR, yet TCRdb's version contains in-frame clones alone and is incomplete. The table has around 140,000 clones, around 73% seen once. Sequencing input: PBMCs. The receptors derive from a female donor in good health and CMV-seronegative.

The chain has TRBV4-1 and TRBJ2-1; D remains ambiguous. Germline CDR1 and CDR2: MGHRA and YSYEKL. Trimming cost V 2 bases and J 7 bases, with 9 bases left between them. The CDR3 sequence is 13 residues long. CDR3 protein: CASSQSLTNEQFF. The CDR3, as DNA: TGCGCCAGCAGCCAATCTCTAACTAATGAGCAGTTCTTC.

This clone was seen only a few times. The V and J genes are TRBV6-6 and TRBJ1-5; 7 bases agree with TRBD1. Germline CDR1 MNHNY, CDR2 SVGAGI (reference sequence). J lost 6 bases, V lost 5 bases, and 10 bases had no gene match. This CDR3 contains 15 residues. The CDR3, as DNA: TGTGCCAGCAGTCCCAGGGGGAATGGGAGTCAGCCCCAGCATTTT. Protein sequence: CASSPRGNGSQPQHF.

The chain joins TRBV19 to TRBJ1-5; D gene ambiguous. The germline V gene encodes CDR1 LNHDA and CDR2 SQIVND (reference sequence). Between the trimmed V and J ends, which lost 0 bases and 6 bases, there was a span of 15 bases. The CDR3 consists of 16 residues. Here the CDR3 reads CASSIDLRVSSQPQHF. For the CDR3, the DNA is TGTGCCAGTAGTATAGATCTTCGAGTATCGAGTCAGCCCCAGCATTTT.

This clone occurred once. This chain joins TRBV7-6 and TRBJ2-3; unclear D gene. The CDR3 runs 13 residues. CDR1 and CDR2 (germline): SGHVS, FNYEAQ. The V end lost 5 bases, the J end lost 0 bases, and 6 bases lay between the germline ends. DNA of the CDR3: TGTGCCAGCAGCCTCCCGAGCACAGATACGCAGTATTTT. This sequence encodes CASSLPSTDTQYF. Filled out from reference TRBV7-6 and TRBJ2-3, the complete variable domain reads GAGVSQSPRYKVTKRGQDVALRCDPISGHVSLYWYRQALGQGPEFLTYFNYEAQQDKSGLPNDRFSAERPEGSISTLTIQRTEQRDSAMYRCASSLPSTDTQYFGPGTRLTVL.

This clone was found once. This chain's CDR3 is CASSVGTASTDTQYF. Here the CDR3 DNA reads TGCGCCAGCAGTGTCGGGACAGCCTCCACAGATACGCAGTATTTT. The chain employs TRBV10-2 and TRBJ2-3; 7 bases map to TRBD1. CDR1 and CDR2 from the germline V gene are WSHSY and SAAADI. The length of the CDR3 is 15 residues. V trimming: 4 bases; J trimming: 2 bases; junction bases outside the gene matches: 6.

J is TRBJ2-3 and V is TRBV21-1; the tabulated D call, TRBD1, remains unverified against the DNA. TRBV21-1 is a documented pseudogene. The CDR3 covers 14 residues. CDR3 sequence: CASRDKTSTDTQYF. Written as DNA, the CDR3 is TGTGCCAGCCGGGACAAGACTAGCACAGATACGCAGTATTTT.

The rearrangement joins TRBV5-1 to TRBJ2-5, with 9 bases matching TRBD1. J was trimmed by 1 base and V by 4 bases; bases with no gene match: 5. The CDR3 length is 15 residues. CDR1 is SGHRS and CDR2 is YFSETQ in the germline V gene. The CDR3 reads CASSGGGQGQETQYF. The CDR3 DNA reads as TGCGCCAGCAGCGGGGGGGGACAGGGCCAAGAGACCCAGTACTTC.

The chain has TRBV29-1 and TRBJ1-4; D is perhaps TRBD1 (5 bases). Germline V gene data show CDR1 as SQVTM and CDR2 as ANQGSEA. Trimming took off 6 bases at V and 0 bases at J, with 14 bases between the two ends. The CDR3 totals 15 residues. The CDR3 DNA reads TGCAGCGTGGCGCTCGGGGGAACAACTAATGAAAAACTGTTTTTT. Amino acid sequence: CSVALGGTTNEKLFF.

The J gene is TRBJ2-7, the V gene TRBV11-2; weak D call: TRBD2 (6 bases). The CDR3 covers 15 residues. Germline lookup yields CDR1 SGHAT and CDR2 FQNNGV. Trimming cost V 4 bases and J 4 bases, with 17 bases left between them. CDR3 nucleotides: TGTGCCAGCAGCTCCCTCCGGGACTCTCAATACGAGCAGTACTTC. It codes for CASSSLRDSQYEQYF.

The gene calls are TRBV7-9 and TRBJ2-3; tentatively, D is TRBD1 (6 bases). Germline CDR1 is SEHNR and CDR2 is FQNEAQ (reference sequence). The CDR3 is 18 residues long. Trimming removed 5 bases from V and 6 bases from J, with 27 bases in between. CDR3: CASSPQTGTTITGDTQYF. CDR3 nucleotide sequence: TGTGCCAGCAGCCCCCAAACAGGGACAACAATAACAGGGGATACGCAGTATTTT.

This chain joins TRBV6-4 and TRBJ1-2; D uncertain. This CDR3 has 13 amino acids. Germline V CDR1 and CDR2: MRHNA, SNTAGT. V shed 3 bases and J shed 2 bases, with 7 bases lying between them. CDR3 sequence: CASSESRNYGYTF. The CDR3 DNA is TGTGCCAGCAGTGAGAGCAGGAACTATGGCTACACCTTC.

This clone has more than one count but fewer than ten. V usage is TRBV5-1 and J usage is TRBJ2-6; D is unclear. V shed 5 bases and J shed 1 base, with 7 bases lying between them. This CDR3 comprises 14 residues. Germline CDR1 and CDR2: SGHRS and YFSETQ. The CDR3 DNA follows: TGCGCCAGCAGGTCGCTATCTGGGGCCAACGTCCTGACTTTC. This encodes CASRSLSGANVLTF.

The CDR3 sequence is CASSLDGGAYNEQFF. The CDR3 nucleotides read TGTGCCAGCAGCTTAGACGGGGGGGCCTACAATGAGCAGTTCTTC. This chain connects TRBV11-2 to TRBJ2-1, with 8 bases identical to TRBD2. Germline lookup yields CDR1 SGHAT and CDR2 FQNNGV. Unmatched junction bases numbered 0, after V lost 0 bases and J lost 2 bases. This CDR3 is 15 amino acids long.

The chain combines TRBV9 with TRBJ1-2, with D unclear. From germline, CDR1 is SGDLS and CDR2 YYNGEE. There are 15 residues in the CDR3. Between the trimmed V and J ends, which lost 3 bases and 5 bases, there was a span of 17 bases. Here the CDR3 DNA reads TGTGCCAGCAGCGCGTGGATCGTAGTCGGGTATGGCTACACCTTC. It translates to CASSAWIVVGYGYTF.

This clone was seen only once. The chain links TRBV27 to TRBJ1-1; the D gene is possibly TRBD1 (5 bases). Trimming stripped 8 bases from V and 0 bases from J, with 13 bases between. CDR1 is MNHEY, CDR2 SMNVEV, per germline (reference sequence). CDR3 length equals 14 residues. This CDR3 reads CASGEGLMNTEAFF. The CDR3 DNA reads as TGTGCCAGCGGGGAGGGGCTAATGAACACTGAAGCTTTCTTT.

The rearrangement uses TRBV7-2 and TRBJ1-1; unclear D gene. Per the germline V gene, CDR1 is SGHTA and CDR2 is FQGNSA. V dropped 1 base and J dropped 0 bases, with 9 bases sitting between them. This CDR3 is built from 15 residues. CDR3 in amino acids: CASSLDGAMNTEAFF. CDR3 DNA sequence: TGTGCCAGCAGCTTAGATGGAGCAATGAACACTGAAGCTTTCTTT.

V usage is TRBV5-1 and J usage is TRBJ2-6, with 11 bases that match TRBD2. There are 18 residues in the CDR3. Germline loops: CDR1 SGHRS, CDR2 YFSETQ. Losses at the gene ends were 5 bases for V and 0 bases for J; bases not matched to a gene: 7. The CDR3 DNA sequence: TGCGCCAGCAGTCACGTAGCGGGAGGGGACTCTGGGGCCAACGTCCTGACTTTC. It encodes CASSHVAGGDSGANVLTF.

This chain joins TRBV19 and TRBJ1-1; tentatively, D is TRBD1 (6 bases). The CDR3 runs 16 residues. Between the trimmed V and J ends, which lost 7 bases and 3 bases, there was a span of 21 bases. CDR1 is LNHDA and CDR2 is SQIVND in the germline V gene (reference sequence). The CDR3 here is CASTGPHRVGDTEAFF. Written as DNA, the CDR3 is TGTGCCAGTACCGGCCCCCACAGGGTGGGGGACACTGAAGCTTTCTTT.

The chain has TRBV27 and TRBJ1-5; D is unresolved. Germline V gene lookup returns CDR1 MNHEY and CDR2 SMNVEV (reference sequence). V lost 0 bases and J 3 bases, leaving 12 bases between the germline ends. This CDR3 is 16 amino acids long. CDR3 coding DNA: TGTGCCAGCAGTTTATCTAGCCGGCCCGACAATCAGCCCCAGCATTTT. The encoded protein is CASSLSSRPDNQPQHF.

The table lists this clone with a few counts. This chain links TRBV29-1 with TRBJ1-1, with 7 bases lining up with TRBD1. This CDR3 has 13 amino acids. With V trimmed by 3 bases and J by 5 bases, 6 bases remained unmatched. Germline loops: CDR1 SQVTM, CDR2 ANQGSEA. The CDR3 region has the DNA TGCAGCGTTGACGGGCAGGGGGAAACTGAAGCTTTCTTT. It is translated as CSVDGQGETEAFF.

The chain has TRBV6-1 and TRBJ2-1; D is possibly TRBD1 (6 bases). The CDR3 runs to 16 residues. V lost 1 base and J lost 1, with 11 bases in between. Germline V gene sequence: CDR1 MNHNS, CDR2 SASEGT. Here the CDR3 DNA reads TGTGCCAGCAGTGAAGTAGGGGGTATTTCCTACAATGAGCAGTTCTTC. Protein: CASSEVGGISYNEQFF.

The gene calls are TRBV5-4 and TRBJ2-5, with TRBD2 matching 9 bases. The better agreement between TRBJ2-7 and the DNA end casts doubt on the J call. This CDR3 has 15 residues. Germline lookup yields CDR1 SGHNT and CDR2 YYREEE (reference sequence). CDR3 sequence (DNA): TGTGCCAGCAGCTTTTTTAGCGGGAGCTCCTACGAGCAGTACTTC. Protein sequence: CASSFFSGSSYEQYF.

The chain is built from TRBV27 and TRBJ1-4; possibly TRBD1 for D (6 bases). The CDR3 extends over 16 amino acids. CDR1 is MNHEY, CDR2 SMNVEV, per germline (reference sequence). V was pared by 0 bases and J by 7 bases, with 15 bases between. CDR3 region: CASSLSGDRWAEKLFF. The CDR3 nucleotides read TGTGCCAGCAGTTTATCTGGAGACAGGTGGGCTGAAAAACTGTTTTTT.

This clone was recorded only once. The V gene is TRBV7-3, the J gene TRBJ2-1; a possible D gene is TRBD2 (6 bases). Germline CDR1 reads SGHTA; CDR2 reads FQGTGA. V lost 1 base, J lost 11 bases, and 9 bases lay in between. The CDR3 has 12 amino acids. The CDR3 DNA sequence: TGTGCCAGCAGCTTAAATGCGGGAAAGCAGTTCTTC. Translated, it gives CASSLNAGKQFF.

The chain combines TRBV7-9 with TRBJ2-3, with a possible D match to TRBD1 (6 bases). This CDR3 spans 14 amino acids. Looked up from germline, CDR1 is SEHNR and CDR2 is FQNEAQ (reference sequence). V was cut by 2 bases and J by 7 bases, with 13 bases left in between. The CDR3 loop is CASSLRSGGNTQYF. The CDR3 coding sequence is TGTGCCAGCAGCTTACGGTCTGGGGGCAATACGCAGTATTTT.

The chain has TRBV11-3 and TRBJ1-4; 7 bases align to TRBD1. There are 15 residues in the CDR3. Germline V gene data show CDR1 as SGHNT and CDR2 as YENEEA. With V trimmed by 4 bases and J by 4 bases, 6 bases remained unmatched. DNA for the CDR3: TGTGCCAGCAGCTCGGGGACAGTTAATAATGAAAAACTGTTTTTT. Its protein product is CASSSGTVNNEKLFF.

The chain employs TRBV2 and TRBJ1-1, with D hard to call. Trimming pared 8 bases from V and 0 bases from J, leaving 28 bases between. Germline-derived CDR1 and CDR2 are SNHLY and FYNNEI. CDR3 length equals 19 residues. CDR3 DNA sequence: TGTGCCAGCTCTCGCCCGCACGTAGGAGGAACCGACCTGAACACTGAAGCTTTCTTT. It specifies CASSRPHVGGTDLNTEAFF.

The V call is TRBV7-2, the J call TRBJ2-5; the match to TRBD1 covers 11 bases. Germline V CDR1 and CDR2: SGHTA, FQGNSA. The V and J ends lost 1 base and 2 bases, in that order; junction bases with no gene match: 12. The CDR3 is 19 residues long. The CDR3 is CASSLEDYTRDRGQETQYF. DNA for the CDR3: TGTGCCAGCAGCTTAGAGGACTATACACGGGACAGGGGGCAAGAGACCCAGTACTTC. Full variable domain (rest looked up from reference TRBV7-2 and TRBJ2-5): GAGVSQSPSNKVTEKGKDVELRCDPISGHTALYWYRQSLGQGLEFLIYFQGNSAPDKSGLPSDRFSAERTGGSVSTLTIQRTQQEDSAVYLCASSLEDYTRDRGQETQYFGPGTRLLVL.

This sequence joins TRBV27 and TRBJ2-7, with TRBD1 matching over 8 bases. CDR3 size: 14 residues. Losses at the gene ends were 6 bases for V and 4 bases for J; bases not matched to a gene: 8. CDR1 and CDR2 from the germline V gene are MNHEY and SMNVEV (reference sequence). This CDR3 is CASSSGGRGYEQYF. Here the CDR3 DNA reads TGTGCCAGCAGCTCAGGGGGCAGAGGATACGAGCAGTACTTC.

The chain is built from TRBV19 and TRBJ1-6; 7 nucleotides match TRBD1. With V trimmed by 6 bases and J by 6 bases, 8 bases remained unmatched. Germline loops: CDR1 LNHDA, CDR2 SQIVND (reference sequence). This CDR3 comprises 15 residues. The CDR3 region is CASRALAGGNSPLHF. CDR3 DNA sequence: TGTGCCAGTAGAGCCTTGGCAGGGGGTAATTCACCCCTCCACTTT.